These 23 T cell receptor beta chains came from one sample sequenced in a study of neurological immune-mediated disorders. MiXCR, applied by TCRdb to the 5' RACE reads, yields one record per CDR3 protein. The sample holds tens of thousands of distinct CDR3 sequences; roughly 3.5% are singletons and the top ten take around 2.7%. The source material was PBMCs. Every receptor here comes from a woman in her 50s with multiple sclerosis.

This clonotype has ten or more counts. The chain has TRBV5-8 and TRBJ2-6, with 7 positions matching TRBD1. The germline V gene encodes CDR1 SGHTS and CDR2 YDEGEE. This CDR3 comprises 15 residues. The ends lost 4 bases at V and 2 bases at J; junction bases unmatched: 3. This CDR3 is CASSHRGAGANVLTF. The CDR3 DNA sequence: TGTGCCAGCAGCCACAGGGGAGCTGGGGCCAACGTCCTGACTTTC.

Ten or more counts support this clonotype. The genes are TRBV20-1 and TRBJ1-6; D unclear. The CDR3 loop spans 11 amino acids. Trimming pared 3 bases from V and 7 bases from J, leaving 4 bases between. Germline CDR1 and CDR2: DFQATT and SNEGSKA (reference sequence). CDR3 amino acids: CSASENSPLHF. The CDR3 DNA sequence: TGCAGTGCTAGCGAGAATTCACCCCTCCACTTT.

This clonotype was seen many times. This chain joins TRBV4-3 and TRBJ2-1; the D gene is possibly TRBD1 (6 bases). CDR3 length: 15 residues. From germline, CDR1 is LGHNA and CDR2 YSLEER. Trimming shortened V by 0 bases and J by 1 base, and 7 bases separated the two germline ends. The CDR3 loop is CASSQDRGSYNEQFF. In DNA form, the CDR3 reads TGCGCCAGCAGCCAAGACAGGGGTTCCTACAATGAGCAGTTCTTC.

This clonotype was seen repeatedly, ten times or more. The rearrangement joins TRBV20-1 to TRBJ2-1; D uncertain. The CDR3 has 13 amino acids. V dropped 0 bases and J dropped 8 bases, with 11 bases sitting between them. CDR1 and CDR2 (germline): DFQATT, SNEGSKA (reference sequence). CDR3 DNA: TGCAGTGCTAGAGATTCGGCGCGAGATGAGCAGTTCTTC. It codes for CSARDSARDEQFF.

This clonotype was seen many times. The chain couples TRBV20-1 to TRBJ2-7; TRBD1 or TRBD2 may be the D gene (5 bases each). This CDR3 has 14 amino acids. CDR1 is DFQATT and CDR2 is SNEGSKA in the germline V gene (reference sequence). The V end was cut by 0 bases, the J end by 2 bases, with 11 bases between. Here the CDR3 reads CSARDGGLAYEQYF. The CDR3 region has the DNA TGCAGTGCTAGAGATGGGGGATTGGCCTACGAGCAGTACTTC.

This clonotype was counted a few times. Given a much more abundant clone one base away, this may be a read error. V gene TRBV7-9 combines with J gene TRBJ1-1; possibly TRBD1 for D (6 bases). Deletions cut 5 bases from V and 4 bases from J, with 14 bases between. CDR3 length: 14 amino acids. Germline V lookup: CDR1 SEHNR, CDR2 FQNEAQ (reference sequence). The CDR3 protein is CASSRKGEGTEAFF. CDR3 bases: TGTGCCAGCAGCCGAAAGGGGGAAGGCACTGAAGCTTTCTTT.

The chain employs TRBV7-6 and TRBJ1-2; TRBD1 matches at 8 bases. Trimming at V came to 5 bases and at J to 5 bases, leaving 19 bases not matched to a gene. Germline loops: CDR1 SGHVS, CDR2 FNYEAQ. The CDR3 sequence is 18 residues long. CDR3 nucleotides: TGTGCCAGCAGCCTACGTCCCGGGACAGGAGGTAACACGTATGGCTACACCTTC. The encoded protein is CASSLRPGTGGNTYGYTF.

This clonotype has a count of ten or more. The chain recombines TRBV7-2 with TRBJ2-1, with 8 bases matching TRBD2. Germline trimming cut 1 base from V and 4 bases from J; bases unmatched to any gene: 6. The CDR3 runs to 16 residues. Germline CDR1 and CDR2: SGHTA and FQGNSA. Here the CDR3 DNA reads TGTGCCAGCAGCTTAGGTCCAGCGGGGGCATACAATGAGCAGTTCTTC. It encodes CASSLGPAGAYNEQFF.

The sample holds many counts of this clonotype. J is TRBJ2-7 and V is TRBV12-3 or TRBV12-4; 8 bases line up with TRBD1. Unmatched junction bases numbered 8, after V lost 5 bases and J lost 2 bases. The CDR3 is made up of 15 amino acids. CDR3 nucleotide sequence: TGTGCCAGCAGTCCTGGGACAGGTTCTACCTACGAGCAGTACTTC. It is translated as CASSPGTGSTYEQYF.

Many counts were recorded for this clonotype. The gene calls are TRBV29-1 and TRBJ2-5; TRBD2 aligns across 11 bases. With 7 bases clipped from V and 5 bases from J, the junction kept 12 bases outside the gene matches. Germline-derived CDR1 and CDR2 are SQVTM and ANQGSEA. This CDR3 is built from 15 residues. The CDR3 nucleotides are TGCAGCGCCGACCTTCTAGCGGGGGGATTCGAGACCCAGTACTTC. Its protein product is CSADLLAGGFETQYF.

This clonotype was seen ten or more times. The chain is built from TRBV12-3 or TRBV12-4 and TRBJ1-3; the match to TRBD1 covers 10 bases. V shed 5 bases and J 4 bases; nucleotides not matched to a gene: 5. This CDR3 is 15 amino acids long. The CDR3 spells CASSPGQGPGNTIYF. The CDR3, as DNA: TGTGCCAGCAGTCCGGGACAGGGGCCAGGAAACACCATATATTTT.

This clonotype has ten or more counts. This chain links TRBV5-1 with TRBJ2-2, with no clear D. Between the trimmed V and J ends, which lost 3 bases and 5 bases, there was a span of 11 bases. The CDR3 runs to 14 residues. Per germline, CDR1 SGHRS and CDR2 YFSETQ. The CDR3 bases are TGCGCCAGCAGCTACCAACACGCTACCGGGGAGCTGTTTTTT. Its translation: CASSYQHATGELFF.

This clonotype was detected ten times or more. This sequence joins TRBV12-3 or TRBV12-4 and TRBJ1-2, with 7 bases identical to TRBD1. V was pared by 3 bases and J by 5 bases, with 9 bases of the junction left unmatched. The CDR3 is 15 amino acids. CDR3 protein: CASSLDRNSAYGYTF. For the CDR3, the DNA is TGTGCCAGCAGTTTGGACAGGAATTCAGCGTATGGCTACACCTTC.

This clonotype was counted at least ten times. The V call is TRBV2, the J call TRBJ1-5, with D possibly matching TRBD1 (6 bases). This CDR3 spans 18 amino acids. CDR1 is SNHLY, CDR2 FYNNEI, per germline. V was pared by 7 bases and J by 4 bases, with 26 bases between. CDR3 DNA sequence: TGTGCCAGCACCGGGAACCCGACCCGGGGGGCGCGAAATCAGCCCCAGCATTTT. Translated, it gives CASTGNPTRGARNQPQHF.

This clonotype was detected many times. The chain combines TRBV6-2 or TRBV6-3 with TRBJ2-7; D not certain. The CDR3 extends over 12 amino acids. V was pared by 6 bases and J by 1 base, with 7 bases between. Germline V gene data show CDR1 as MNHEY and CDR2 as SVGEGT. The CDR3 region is CASSVGSYEQYF. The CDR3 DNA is TGTGCCAGCAGCGTTGGGTCCTACGAGCAGTACTTC.

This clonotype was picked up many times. CDR3 sequence reads: CASSSLWEGINQPQHF. The DNA for the CDR3 is TGTGCCAGTAGCTCATTATGGGAGGGGATCAATCAGCCCCAGCATTTT. This chain joins TRBV19 and TRBJ1-5; TRBD1 is a possible D gene (5 bases). This CDR3 comprises 16 residues. Germline CDR1 reads LNHDA; CDR2 reads SQIVND (reference sequence). Trimming stripped 6 bases from V and 3 bases from J, with 18 bases between.

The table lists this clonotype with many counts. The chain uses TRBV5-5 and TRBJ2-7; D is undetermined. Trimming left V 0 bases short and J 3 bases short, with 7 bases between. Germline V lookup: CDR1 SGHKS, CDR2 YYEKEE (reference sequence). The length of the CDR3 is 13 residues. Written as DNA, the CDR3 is TGTGCCAGCAGCTTGGGGCAGTACTACGAGCAGTACTTC. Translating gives CASSLGQYYEQYF.

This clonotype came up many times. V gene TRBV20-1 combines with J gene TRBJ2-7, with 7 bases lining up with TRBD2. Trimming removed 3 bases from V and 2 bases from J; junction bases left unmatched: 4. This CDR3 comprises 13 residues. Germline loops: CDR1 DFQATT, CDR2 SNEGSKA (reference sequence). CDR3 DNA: TGCAGTGCTAGTGACGGGGGGACCTACGAGCAGTACTTC. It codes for CSASDGGTYEQYF.

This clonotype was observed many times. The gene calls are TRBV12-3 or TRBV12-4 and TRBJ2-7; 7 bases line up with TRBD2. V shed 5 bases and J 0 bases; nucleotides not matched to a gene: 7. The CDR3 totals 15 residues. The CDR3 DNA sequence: TGTGCCAGCAGTCCCCGGGGAGGGAACTCCTACGAGCAGTACTTC. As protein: CASSPRGGNSYEQYF.

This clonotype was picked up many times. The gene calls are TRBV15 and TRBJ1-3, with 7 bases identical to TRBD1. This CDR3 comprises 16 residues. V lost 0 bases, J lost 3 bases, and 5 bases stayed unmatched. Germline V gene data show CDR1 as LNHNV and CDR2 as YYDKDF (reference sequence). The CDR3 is CATSRDVAGGGNTIYF. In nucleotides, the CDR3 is TGTGCCACCAGCAGAGATGTGGCAGGGGGTGGAAACACCATATATTTT.

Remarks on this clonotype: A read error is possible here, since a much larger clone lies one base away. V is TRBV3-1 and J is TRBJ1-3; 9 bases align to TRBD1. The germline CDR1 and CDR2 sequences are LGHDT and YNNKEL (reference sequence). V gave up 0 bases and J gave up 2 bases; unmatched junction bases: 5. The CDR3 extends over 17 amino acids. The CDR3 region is CASSQDSGQGTGNTIYF. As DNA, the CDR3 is TGTGCCAGCAGCCAAGATTCGGGACAGGGCACTGGAAACACCATATATTTT.

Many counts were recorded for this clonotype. CDR3 sequence reads: CASSYSTLQFF. The DNA of the CDR3 is TGTGCCAGCAGTTACTCGACTTTGCAGTTCTTC. The chain recombines TRBV6-5 with TRBJ2-1; D gene ambiguous. Germline CDR1 MNHEY, CDR2 SVGAGI. V dropped 0 bases and J dropped 12 bases, with 6 bases sitting between them. The CDR3 runs 11 residues.

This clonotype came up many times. DNA of the CDR3: TGCGCCAGTTCCCCGGGACAGGGCTTTTTGGAGCAGTACTTC. It translates to CASSPGQGFLEQYF. The chain is built from TRBV5-1 and TRBJ2-7; 9 bases agree with TRBD1. Germline assignment: CDR1 SGHRS and CDR2 YFSETQ. V was clipped by 8 bases and J by 7 bases; unmatched bases: 13. The length of the CDR3 is 14 residues.